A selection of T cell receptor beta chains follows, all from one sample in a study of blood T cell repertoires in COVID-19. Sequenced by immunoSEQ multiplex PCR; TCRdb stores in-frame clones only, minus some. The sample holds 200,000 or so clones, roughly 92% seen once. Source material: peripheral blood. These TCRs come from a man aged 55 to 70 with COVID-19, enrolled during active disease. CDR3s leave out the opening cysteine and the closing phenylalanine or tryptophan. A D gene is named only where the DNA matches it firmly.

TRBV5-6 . ASSFSTGFKTGELF
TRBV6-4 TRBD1 ASTERGTGGIYEQY
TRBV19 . ASRGGKVGTEAF
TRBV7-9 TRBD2 ASSLLAGVSEQY
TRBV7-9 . ASSLVGRANTGELF
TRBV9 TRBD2 ASSVVGEGAYEQY
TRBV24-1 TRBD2 ATWNIGRTYNEQF
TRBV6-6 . ASSYSQGLQPQH
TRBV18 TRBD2 ASSQGTSGATYEQY
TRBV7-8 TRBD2 ASSLGTSYQQY
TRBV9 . ASRGGDGSPLH
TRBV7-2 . ASSSRTTNTEAF
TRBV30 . AWSLRGHEQY
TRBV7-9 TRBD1 ASSYLTGDTDTQY
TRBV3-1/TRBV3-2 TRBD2 ASSLTSGDSDTQY
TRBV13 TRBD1 ASSLGQRGEKLF
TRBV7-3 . ASSPFRDSANEQF
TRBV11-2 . ASSFERSSYEQY
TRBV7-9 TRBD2 AGGTSAINEQF
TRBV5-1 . ASSLDTGKLYSEQF
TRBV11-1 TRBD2 ASSFRGGRPYEQY
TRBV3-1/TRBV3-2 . ASSPPRGQFRNYGYT
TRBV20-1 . SASTGTQPQH
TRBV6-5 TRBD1 ASSYSTGRNNYGYT
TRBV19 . ASSIEQGGSTGELF
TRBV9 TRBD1 ASSAGQGSTGELF
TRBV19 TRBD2 ASSSSWGLAGEPDTQY
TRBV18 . ASSPPGATGELF
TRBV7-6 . ASSLAPAYEQY
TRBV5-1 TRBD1 ASRAGQGFTNEQF
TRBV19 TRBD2 ASTKTSGERYNEQF
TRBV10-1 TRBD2 ASSSLRAGGADTQY
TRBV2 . ASSEAPKSTDTQY
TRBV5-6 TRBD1 ASSLRQGDYGYT
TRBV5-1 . ASSLSRGITDTQY
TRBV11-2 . ASSLVGRRNTEAF
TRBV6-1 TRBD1 ASSDTGGYGYT
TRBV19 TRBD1 ASSMDRGPNQPQH
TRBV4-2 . ASSQESKGEQF
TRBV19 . ASSIGQLSLPLH
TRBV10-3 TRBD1 AARGQGTYEQY
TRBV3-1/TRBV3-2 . ASSQIRGPIGNTIY
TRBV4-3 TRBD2 ASSQQSGSFSYEQY
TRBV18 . ASSPGSDQPQH
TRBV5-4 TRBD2 ASSLGRGAQTDTQY
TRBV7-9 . ASSSMATTREQY
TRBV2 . ASSERGYTLH